This T cell receptor beta chain is from a study of response to subunit inactivated influenza vaccine (dated by TCRdb to between 2018 and 2020). Describing the broader study: Deep quantitative T cell receptor repertoire profiling was used in the study to track responses to a trivalent subunit inactivated influenza vaccine. What the work shows at the level of the full study, not this receptor alone: The authors proposed that each seasonal influenza vaccination may bring in only a limited number of new T cells.

The method was RT-PCR. The sequencer was an Illumina HiSeq 2500. TCRdb trimmed the raw reads at Q25, called clones with MiXCR and kept productive beta chains. Duplicate CDR3 protein sequences are folded into a single record with the most common DNA and genes. The sample yields hundreds of thousands of distinct CDR3 sequences; about a sixth were counted once. The top ten constitute around 10% of the sample. In the case of this clonotype: The antigen it recognizes is unknown. This may be a read error: a much more frequent sequence differs by one nucleotide.

The TCR comes from a man aged 45-65 years who received an inactivated influenza vaccine. Donor details come from another sample of the same person, matched by shared clones. The starting material was PBMCs from blood, obtained 11 to 12 days after vaccination.

In nucleotide form, the sequence is TGCGCCAGCAGCTATCGACTAGCGGGGGGGCCTGCCGTGGAGCTGTTTTTT. Translated, it reads CASSYRLAGGPAVELFF. The sequence is built from TRBV4-3 and TRBJ2-2, with 14 bases aligning to TRBD2. Taken from cysteine to phenylalanine, the CDR3 has 17 residues. This entry keeps only the CDR3 DNA: 51 bases, framed from base 1. V trim: 5 bases; J trim: 10 bases; unmatched bases: 12. Via the germline V gene, CDR1 is LGHNA and CDR2 YSLEER.